The rows below give T cell receptor beta chains drawn from one sample of a study of cytomegalovirus exposure and HLA in healthy donors. Data came from immunoSEQ multiplex PCR; TCRdb stores just in-frame clones and leaves some out. This table holds around 130,000 clones, more than 65% found once. The sequenced sample consisted of PBMCs. The receptors were sampled from a woman in her 30s in good health and CMV-seronegative. Each CDR3 is given with its conserved first and last residue. Each record gives: clone size, V gene, J gene, D gene, CDR3 protein, CDR3 DNA. A D gene is named only where the DNA matches it firmly. Not all rows give a size; the values are once, few, many and, for expanded clones, a class.

abundance: -; v_gene: TRBV5-1; j_gene: TRBJ2-3; d_gene: TRBD2; CDR3aa: CASSLDPSSGVVGDTQYF; CDR3nt: TGCGCCAGCAGCTTGGACCCCTCTAGCGGGGTGGTCGGAGATACGCAGTATTTT
abundance: -; v_gene: TRBV18; j_gene: TRBJ2-7; d_gene: TRBD2; CDR3aa: CASSPPSSGSEEQYF; CDR3nt: TGTGCCAGCTCACCACCGTCTAGCGGGAGTGAAGAGCAGTACTTC
abundance: -; v_gene: TRBV20-1; j_gene: TRBJ1-3; d_gene: -; CDR3aa: CSADGGNTIYF; CDR3nt: TGCAGTGCCGACGGGGGAAACACCATATATTTT
abundance: -; v_gene: TRBV5-6; j_gene: TRBJ2-3; d_gene: -; CDR3aa: CASSLVIRDTQYF; CDR3nt: TGTGCCAGCAGCTTGGTTATCCGGGATACGCAGTATTTT
abundance: few; v_gene: TRBV4-1; j_gene: TRBJ2-1; d_gene: TRBD2; CDR3aa: CASSQVFGAGDSYNEQFF; CDR3nt: TGCGCCAGCAGCCAAGTATTCGGGGCGGGGGATTCCTACAATGAGCAGTTCTTC
abundance: -; v_gene: TRBV9; j_gene: TRBJ2-7; d_gene: -; CDR3aa: CASSVDGGAVEQYF; CDR3nt: TGTGCCAGCAGCGTAGACGGGGGAGCAGTCGAGCAGTACTTC
abundance: -; v_gene: TRBV6-5; j_gene: TRBJ2-5; d_gene: TRBD2; CDR3aa: CASSYFRGGRETQYF; CDR3nt: TGTGCCAGCAGTTACTTTCGGGGGGGGCGGGAGACCCAGTACTTC
abundance: -; v_gene: TRBV6-1; j_gene: TRBJ2-1; d_gene: -; CDR3aa: CASSAGTYEQFF; CDR3nt: TGTGCCAGCAGTGCCGGGACTTATGAGCAGTTCTTC
abundance: -; v_gene: TRBV29-1; j_gene: TRBJ2-1; d_gene: -; CDR3aa: CSVQGGRGTDEQFF; CDR3nt: TGCAGCGTCCAAGGCGGCAGGGGAACGGATGAGCAGTTCTTC
abundance: -; v_gene: TRBV5-1; j_gene: TRBJ1-5; d_gene: -; CDR3aa: CASSLDSGPNQPQHF; CDR3nt: TGCGCCAGCAGCTTGGACAGCGGCCCAAATCAGCCCCAGCATTTT
abundance: -; v_gene: TRBV5-1; j_gene: TRBJ2-1; d_gene: -; CDR3aa: CASSLYAGVQGNEQFF; CDR3nt: TGCGCCAGCAGCTTGTATGCGGGAGTGCAGGGGAATGAGCAGTTCTTC